This TCR beta chain comes out of a study of Tregs in tolerant kidney transplant recipients. General study results and limits: Some patients' samples used different primers over time, so nucleotide sequences weren't comparable. Activated donor B cell expansion appeared to reveal the most relevant donor-specific TCRbeta repertoire. Few patients were studied, so findings need validation in larger groups.

Deletions cut 6 bases from V and 1 base from J, with 12 bases between. CDR1 is SGHRS, CDR2 YFSETQ, per germline. The CDR3 consists of 14 residues. With regard to this clone: No antigen is known for it.

TCRdb's table, derived via immunoSEQ multiplex PCR, lists solely in-frame clones and lacks some. The table has approximately 98,000 clones, around 87% seen once. The sequencing used CD4+ T cells from blood, collected before the transplant. The chain has TRBV5-1 and TRBJ2-3; maybe TRBD2 (6 bases). This TCR was sampled from a human donor who received a combined kidney and bone marrow transplant. CDR3: CASTVGGGTDTQYF. For the CDR3, the DNA is TGCGCCAGCACTGTCGGGGGAGGCACAGATACGCAGTATTTT.